The T cell receptor beta chain described here comes from a study of T cell repertoires in cytomegalovirus infection. Background on the study: CMV epitopes used comprised recently identified HLA-C-restricted ones and well-studied HLA-B-restricted ones. Public TCR beta signatures indicated both CMV infection and matching HLA type.

The CDR3 sequence is 13 residues long. V was pared by 2 bases and J by 4 bases, with 6 bases between. Per germline, CDR1 MNHEY and CDR2 SMNVEV (reference sequence). Study-wide points: HLA-C-restricted, CMV-specific TCR beta clonotypes were dominant ex vivo. Cumulative public TCR beta family frequency identified carriers of CMV plus the relevant HLA.

MiXCR was run by TCRdb on the reads, yielding one entry per CDR3 protein. The sample includes approximately 910,000 distinct CDR3 sequences, approximately 30% of them seen just once. As for this clonotype: Its target is unknown.

Here the sequenced sample was cultured CD8+ T cells from PBMCs, taken from culture after CMV antigen stimulation. The sequence was obtained from a human donor in good health (CMV status not recorded). Some clones in this sample may be carry-over from other donors' samples. The rearrangement links TRBV27 to TRBJ1-5; the D is unclear. The CDR3 here is CASSLEENQPQHF. CDR3 nucleotides: TGTGCCAGCAGTTTAGAAGAGAATCAGCCCCAGCATTTT.